This entry concerns a single T cell receptor beta chain. Its antigen remains unidentified. This sample is drawn from a study of T cell responses to AZD1222 COVID-19 vaccine. Study-wide results and limits: Seropositive AZD1222 recipients at baseline numbered only 5 to 7. Epitopes outside B.1.351 and B.1.1.7 mutated regions reportedly drew nearly half of spike TCRs. At 160-218 and 743-854, vaccine-associated CD4 TCRs were dominant, and they spanned spike. It should be noted that donors were predominantly white British and more often female, and clonal diversity was possibly underestimated.

Method: immunoSEQ multiplex PCR; TCRdb's copy keeps in-frame clones and lacks some. There are about 120,000 clones in the sample; around nine tenths occur only once, and about 7.1% lies in the top ten. Sample: peripheral blood, taken 28 days after the second AZD1222 dose. This TCR was sampled from an adult who received the AZD1222 COVID-19 vaccine.

The CDR3 is CAWSEPVTGELFF. Written as DNA, the CDR3 is TGTGCCTGGAGTGAGCCCGTCACCGGGGAGCTGTTTTTT. The rearrangement uses TRBV30 and TRBJ2-2; no clear D gene. Trimming took 1 base from V and 4 from J, leaving 7 bases between them. CDR3 length equals 13 residues. Germline CDR1 GTSNPN, CDR2 SVGIG (reference sequence).